Listed below are T cell receptor beta chains from one sample, sequenced in a study of early T cells in non-severe SARS-CoV-2 infection. TCRdb analysed the 5' RACE reads with MiXCR anew, one entry per CDR3 protein. The repertoire holds 100,000 to 150,000 distinct CDR3 sequences, more than 13% seen once, with about a fifth in the top ten. Sequenced sample: whole blood. The receptors derive from an adult who was a healthcare worker with PCR-confirmed SARS-CoV-2 infection or an uninfected control (not recorded which). Each CDR3 is given with its conserved first and last residue. The listing skips clone size in some rows; elsewhere it reads once, few, many or a size class.

CASSSQGGELFF TRBJ2-2 . TRBV6-2/TRBV6-3
CASSNPGTTPYEQYF TRBJ2-7 few TRBV5-1
CASSQTFQGIDEKLFF TRBJ1-4 . TRBV4-1
CASSLRERAFF TRBJ1-1 few TRBV11-2
CASGDRANQPQHF TRBJ1-5 . TRBV6-2/TRBV6-3
CASSRLNGGITDTQYF TRBJ2-3 . TRBV7-2
CASSFSGTFYEQYF TRBJ2-7 few TRBV12-3/TRBV12-4
CASSPSSGGAWEQFF TRBJ2-1 few TRBV3-1
CASSSALGVSSYNEQFF TRBJ2-1 . TRBV7-6
CASSDGDAGETQYF TRBJ2-5 . TRBV2
CSARDRGGPRNEQFF TRBJ2-1 . TRBV20-1